This TCR beta chain was sequenced in a study of blood T cell repertoires in COVID-19. Repertoires were generated with immunoSEQ multiplex PCR, while TCRdb's copy carries only in-frame clones and drops some. The sample consists of 150,000 or so clones, around 87% of them appearing once. Between the trimmed V and J ends, which lost 1 base and 3 bases, there was a span of 4 bases. The CDR3 has 13 amino acids. The germline V gene encodes CDR1 SGDLS and CDR2 YYNGEE. Membership in each cohort depended on participant-reported clinical history. The clonotype originates from a woman between 45 and 60 years old who had recovered from COVID-19. The chain employs TRBV9 and TRBJ2-2; D remains ambiguous. Source material: PBMCs or T cells enriched from blood (not recorded which). CDR3 amino acids: CASSVTHTGELFF. As DNA, the CDR3 is TGTGCCAGCAGCGTAACACACACCGGGGAGCTGTTTTTT.